This TCR beta chain is drawn from a study of shared clonotypes between healthy human individuals. Whole-study findings and limits: Rarefaction gave evidence that sorted-subset sequencing remained incomplete despite large depth.

Clones were read by immunoSEQ multiplex PCR, and TCRdb kept only the in-frame ones, dropping some. The sample lists 1,400,000 or so clones; approximately 98.5% were seen once. In regard to this clone: Its antigen is as yet unknown.

This receptor was obtained from a man aged 30 to 45 in good health. Sequenced input: naive CD4+ T cells sorted from blood. Subset of the sample: CD45RA+ positively selected.

Written as DNA, the CDR3 is TGTGCCAGCAGCCTGCGACTAGCGGGTAGCTCCTACAATGAGCAGTTCTTC. Amino acids: CASSLRLAGSSYNEQFF. The rearrangement joins TRBV7-8 to TRBJ2-1; TRBD2 matches 10 bases. This CDR3 is built from 17 residues. V gave up 5 bases and J gave up 0 bases; unmatched junction bases: 7. CDR1 and CDR2 (germline): SGHVS, FQNEAQ.